This passage covers 15 T cell receptor beta chains from one sample sequenced in a study of blood T cell repertoires in COVID-19. Profiled with immunoSEQ multiplex PCR; TCRdb holds only in-frame clones, not every one. The repertoire consists of about 150,000 clones, with about 85% occurring once and the leading ten covering under 0.8%. Sequenced sample: peripheral blood. These TCRs come from a man in his sixties with COVID-19, enrolled during active disease.

J is TRBJ1-2 and V is TRBV7-8; D possibly corresponds to TRBD1 (6 bases). This CDR3 region has 17 residues. CDR1 and CDR2 (germline): SGHVS, FQNEAQ. The V end lost 5 bases, the J end lost 3 bases, and 22 bases lay between the germline ends. CDR3 nucleotides: TGTGCCAGCAGCATTCGACAGGAAGCGATCAGTGACTATGGCTACACCTTC. Translation: CASSIRQEAISDYGYTF. The whole variable domain, remainder taken from reference TRBV7-8 and TRBJ1-2, is GAGVSQSPRYKVAKRGQDVALRCDPISGHVSLFWYQQALGQGPEFLTYFQNEAQLDKSGLPSDRFFAERPEGSVSTLKIQRTQQEDSAVYLCASSIRQEAISDYGYTFGSGTRLTVV.

This clone is a singleton in its sample. J is TRBJ1-2 and V is TRBV5-6; TRBD1 might be the D (5 bases). The germline CDR1 and CDR2 sequences are SGHDT and YYEEEE. The CDR3 has 15 residues. The ends were cut back, 4 bases at V and 3 bases at J, with 16 bases in the middle. DNA of the CDR3: TGTGCCAGCAGCCTGGATGGGGCGAGGTACTATGGCTACACCTTC. Protein: CASSLDGARYYGYTF.

This chain links TRBV7-6 with TRBJ1-4; 8 positions agree with TRBD1. With V trimmed by 5 bases and J by 7 bases, 6 bases remained unmatched. Germline CDR1 is SGHVS and CDR2 is FNYEAQ. This CDR3 has 14 residues. DNA of the CDR3: TGTGCCAGCAGCCACGGACAGGGTCCTGAAAAACTGTTTTTT. Its protein product is CASSHGQGPEKLFF.

The CDR3 reads CATTRTGVNEKLFF. CDR3 coding DNA: TGTGCCACCACGAGGACAGGCGTAAATGAAAAACTGTTTTTT. The chain couples TRBV11-2 to TRBJ1-4, with 7 bases fitting TRBD1. The CDR3 consists of 14 residues. The trim removed 10 bases at V and 5 bases at J, leaving 10 bases unmatched. Germline values: CDR1 SGHAT, CDR2 FQNNGV. The full variable domain, its missing parts supplied by reference TRBV11-2 and TRBJ1-4, is EAGVAQSPRYKIIEKRQSVAFWCNPISGHATLYWYQQILGQGPKLLIQFQNNGVVDDSQLPKDRFSAERLKGVDSTLKIQPAKLEDSAVYLCATTRTGVNEKLFFGSGTQLSVL.

This chain uses TRBV5-1 with TRBJ1-6, with 10 positions matching TRBD1. The V gene end was trimmed by 4 bases and the J gene end by 5 bases; junction bases not matched to a gene: 0. The CDR3 has 14 residues. CDR1 SGHRS and CDR2 YFSETQ come from the germline V gene. The CDR3 protein is CASSGQGDNSPLHF. For the CDR3, the DNA is TGCGCCAGCAGCGGACAGGGGGATAATTCACCCCTCCACTTT.

The V gene is TRBV6-5, the J gene TRBJ1-2; 10 nucleotides line up with TRBD1. CDR3 length: 15 amino acids. V lost 2 bases to trimming and J lost 6 bases; unmatched junction nucleotides: 6. CDR1 is MNHEY, CDR2 SVGAGI, per germline. Here the CDR3 reads CASSYRDRGGNGYTF. The CDR3 DNA is TGTGCCAGCAGTTACCGGGACAGGGGAGGGAATGGCTACACCTTC.

The chain joins TRBV19 to TRBJ1-5; TRBD1 agrees at 9 bases. Germline CDR1 and CDR2: LNHDA and SQIVND (reference sequence). This CDR3 is 15 amino acids long. V lost 4 bases to trimming and J lost 3 bases; unmatched junction nucleotides: 4. The CDR3 sequence: CASSRGQGVNQPQHF. For the CDR3, the DNA is TGTGCCAGTAGTAGGGGACAGGGTGTCAATCAGCCCCAGCATTTT.

This chain joins TRBV6-2 or TRBV6-3 and TRBJ2-5; TRBD1 matches at 12 bases. The CDR3 is 14 residues long. Germline loops: CDR1 MNHEY, CDR2 SVGEGT. J gave up 5 bases and V 5 bases, and 3 bases lay outside the gene matches. This chain's CDR3 is CASSGTGGWETQYF. DNA for the CDR3: TGTGCCAGCAGTGGGACAGGGGGCTGGGAGACCCAGTACTTC.

V usage is TRBV7-2 and J usage is TRBJ1-2; perhaps TRBD1 as D (6 bases). Germline V lookup: CDR1 SGHTA, CDR2 FQGNSA. Trimming took off 5 bases at V and 4 bases at J, with 17 bases between the two ends. The CDR3 is made up of 15 amino acids. The CDR3 here is CASSPNLGGSYGYTF. In DNA form, the CDR3 reads TGTGCCAGCAGCCCGAACCTAGGGGGTAGCTATGGCTACACCTTC.

CDR3 DNA: TGCAGTGCTAGTCGCCCGGGGGCTAACTATGGCTACACCTTC. Protein: CSASRPGANYGYTF. The chain has TRBV20-1 and TRBJ1-2; tentative D call: TRBD1 (5 bases). The CDR3 has 14 residues. Germline loops: CDR1 DFQATT, CDR2 SNEGSKA (reference sequence). V was cut by 3 bases and J by 0 bases, with 11 bases left in between.

This rearrangement joins TRBV6-1 to TRBJ2-7; 7 bases agree with TRBD1. The CDR3 extends over 12 amino acids. V lost 6 bases, J lost 6 bases, and 5 bases stayed unmatched. In germline, CDR1 is MNHNS, CDR2 SASEGT. The CDR3 nucleotides read TGTGCCAGCAGGACAGGGCAGGTCGAGCAGTACTTC. Amino acids: CASRTGQVEQYF.

This clone has just a few counts. The V and J genes are TRBV3-1 (or the pseudogene TRBV3-2) and TRBJ1-5, with TRBD1 matching 7 bases. The ends lost 4 bases at V and 0 bases at J; junction bases unmatched: 3. The germline CDR1 and CDR2 sequences are LGHDT and YNNKEL (reference sequence). CDR3 length equals 15 residues. This CDR3 reads CASSRGQYSNQPQHF. The CDR3 DNA reads as TGTGCCAGCAGCCGGGGACAGTATAGCAATCAGCCCCAGCATTTT.

This clone was counted once. The CDR3 loop is CASSPPGGGYQPQHF. CDR3 coding DNA: TGTGCCAGCAGTCCTCCCGGGGGGGGCTATCAGCCCCAGCATTTT. The chain uses TRBV28 and TRBJ1-5, with TRBD1 as a possible D gene (6 bases). The V gene lost 5 bases and the J gene lost 5 bases, with 16 bases spanning the gap. The CDR3 has 15 amino acids. Germline CDR1 MDHEN, CDR2 SYDVKM.

J is TRBJ2-3 and V is TRBV27; D possibly corresponds to TRBD1 (6 bases). The CDR3 contains 14 residues. Trimming shortened V by 6 bases and J by 6 bases, and 16 bases separated the two germline ends. Germline CDR1 reads MNHEY; CDR2 reads SMNVEV (reference sequence). Here the CDR3 DNA reads TGTGCCAGCAGAATTACCAGGGGCGGCGATACGCAGTATTTT. It specifies CASRITRGGDTQYF.

V usage is TRBV18 and J usage is TRBJ1-4, with D maybe TRBD1 (5 bases). Germline lookup yields CDR1 KGHSH and CDR2 LQKENI. The CDR3 sequence is 15 residues long. Trimming shortened V by 6 bases and J by 7 bases, and 18 bases separated the two germline ends. CDR3 protein: CASSLGSPGAEKLFF. CDR3 bases: TGTGCCAGCTCGCTAGGAAGTCCTGGGGCTGAAAAACTGTTTTTT.